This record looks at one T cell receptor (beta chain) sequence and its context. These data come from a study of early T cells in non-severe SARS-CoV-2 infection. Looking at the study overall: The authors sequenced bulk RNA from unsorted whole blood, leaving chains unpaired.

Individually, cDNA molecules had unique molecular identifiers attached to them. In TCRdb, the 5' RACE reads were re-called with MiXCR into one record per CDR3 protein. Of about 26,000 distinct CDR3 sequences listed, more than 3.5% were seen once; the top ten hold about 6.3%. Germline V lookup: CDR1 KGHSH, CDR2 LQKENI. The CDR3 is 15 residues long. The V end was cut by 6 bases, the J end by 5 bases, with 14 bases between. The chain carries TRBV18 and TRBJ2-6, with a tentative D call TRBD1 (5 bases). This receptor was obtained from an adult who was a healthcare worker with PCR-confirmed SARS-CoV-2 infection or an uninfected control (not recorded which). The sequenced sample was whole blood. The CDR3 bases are TGTGCCAGCTCGCCCGGTATGGGGCGGGCCAACGTCCTGACTTTC. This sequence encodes CASSPGMGRANVLTF.